This TCR beta chain was recovered during a study of lymphopenia after photon versus proton radiotherapy. Study-wide results and caveats: Relative stability marked proton patients; photon patients lost diversity and naive cells.

A single count supports this clone. The antigen is not known. Trimming shortened V by 0 bases and J by 3 bases, and 4 bases separated the two germline ends. From germline, CDR1 is SGDLS and CDR2 YYNGEE. The CDR3 has 14 amino acids. Profiled with immunoSEQ multiplex PCR; TCRdb holds only in-frame clones, not every one. The table records about 33,000 clones, 75% to 90% of them present only once. This clonotype was obtained from a woman aged 50 to 60 with pancreatic cancer. Sequenced here: peripheral blood, sampled from a patient treated with photon-based radiotherapy. This chain links TRBV9 with TRBJ2-6; no firm D call. CDR3 DNA: TGTGCCAGCAGCGTAGATGGTGGGGCCAACGTCCTGACTTTC. The encoded protein is CASSVDGGANVLTF.